This T cell receptor (beta chain) was captured in a study of CD8 T cells in ankylosing spondylitis. Findings and caveats of the study: A motif of eight highly homologous TCR beta variants was seen as apparently characteristic of ankylosing spondylitis blood.

A few counts support this clonotype. As yet, its antigen is unknown. Trimming cost V 0 bases and J 6 bases; bases outside gene matches: 6. The CDR3 spans 15 residues. CDR1 and CDR2 (germline): SGHDT, YYEEEE. A quantitative 5'-RACE method, one with molecular barcodes, was used to make TCR beta libraries. Each CDR3 protein gets one entry after TCRdb re-called the 5' RACE reads with MiXCR. The data hold hundreds of thousands of distinct CDR3 sequences, with 20% to 25% observed a single time. The receptor's source is a male donor with ankylosing spondylitis or in good health (not recorded which). What was sequenced was blood, either unsorted or a sorted T cell fraction (not recorded which). The rearrangement links TRBV5-6 to TRBJ2-4, with TRBD2 matching 7 bases. The CDR3 DNA reads as TGTGCCAGCAGCTTGGCCCCGGAGCGGGGAAACATTCAGTACTTC. This codes for CASSLAPERGNIQYF. Looking up the rest from reference TRBV5-6 and TRBJ2-4 gives the full variable domain: DAGVTQSPTHLIKTRGQQVTLRCSPKSGHDTVSWYQQALGQGPQFIFQYYEEEERQRGNFPDRFSGHQFPNYSSELNVNALLLGDSALYLCASSLAPERGNIQYFGAGTRLSVL.